This is a list of T cell receptor beta chains from one sample in a study of beta chain features in type 1 diabetes. Clones were read by immunoSEQ multiplex PCR, and TCRdb kept only the in-frame ones, dropping some. The sample has 130,000 or so clones; roughly 10% are singletons. The sample comprised central memory CD4+ T cells from blood. The receptors here all came from a woman aged 40 to 50 in good health. The CDR3 runs from the conserved cysteine through the conserved F or W. D genes are given only for firm matches. The size field is filled for only some rows; it gives once, few, many or a size class.

>TRBD2|TRBJ2-3|.|TRBV7-8
CASSFPLAGSTDTQYF
TGTGCCAGCAGCTTTCCACTAGCGGGGTCGACAGATACGCAGTATTTT
>.|TRBJ2-5|many|TRBV6-6
CASSLGLQETQYF
TGTGCCAGCAGTTTGGGACTGCAAGAGACCCAGTACTTC
>TRBD2|TRBJ2-5|.|TRBV6-5
CASSERLAGTQYF
TGTGCCAGCAGCGAGCGACTAGCGGGGACCCAGTACTTC
>.|TRBJ2-3|.|TRBV7-2
CASSWTSSTDTQYF
TGTGCCAGCAGCTGGACTTCTAGCACAGATACGCAGTATTTT
>TRBD1|TRBJ2-5|few|TRBV6-1
CASIRDRGLETQYF
TGTGCCAGCATACGGGACAGGGGCCTAGAGACCCAGTACTTC
>.|TRBJ2-1|.|TRBV6-5
CASSFRQFTYNEQFF
TGTGCCAGCAGTTTCCGACAGTTTACCTACAATGAGCAGTTCTTC
>.|TRBJ1-1|few|TRBV18
CASSLSRGKGAEAFF
TGTGCCAGCTCACTTAGCAGGGGAAAAGGAGCTGAAGCTTTCTTT
>.|TRBJ2-5|.|TRBV18
CASSLSGQETQYF
TGTGCCAGCTCACTGAGTGGTCAAGAGACCCAGTACTTC
>.|TRBJ2-1|few|TRBV19
CASSIKGPRAPSEQFF
TGTGCCAGTAGTATAAAGGGGCCAAGGGCCCCTAGTGAGCAGTTCTTC
>.|TRBJ2-7|few|TRBV7-8
CASSLGSRGGTLEQYF
TGTGCCAGCAGCTTAGGTTCTAGGGGAGGAACCCTCGAGCAGTACTTC
>TRBD1|TRBJ1-2|many|TRBV19
CASSRSDRAYGYTF
TGTGCCAGTAGTAGGTCGGACAGGGCCTATGGCTACACCTTC
>.|TRBJ1-5|.|TRBV10-3
CATTPGVLNQPQHF
TGTGCCACCACCCCAGGGGTCCTCAATCAGCCCCAGCATTTT
>TRBD2|TRBJ2-7|.|TRBV4-1
CASSQPTSGVYYEQYF
TGCGCCAGCAGCCAACCGACTAGCGGGGTTTACTACGAGCAGTACTTC
>TRBD1|TRBJ1-5|.|TRBV7-9
CASSPWTGSNQPQHF
TGTGCCAGCAGCCCCTGGACAGGGAGCAATCAGCCCCAGCATTTT
>.|TRBJ1-1|.|TRBV13
CASSNRQRANTEAFF
TGTGCCAGCAGCAACCGACAGAGAGCGAACACTGAAGCTTTCTTT
>TRBD1|TRBJ1-1|few|TRBV15
CATSRQGANRNTEAFF
TGTGCCACCAGCCGACAGGGGGCTAACAGGAACACTGAAGCTTTCTTT
>.|TRBJ2-1|.|TRBV7-9
CASSLGVLNEQFF
TGTGCCAGCAGCTTAGGAGTGCTCAATGAGCAGTTCTTC
>.|TRBJ2-7|few|TRBV27
CASSQTATSSYEQYF
TGTGCCAGCAGTCAGACAGCGACTAGCTCCTACGAGCAGTACTTC
>.|TRBJ2-2|.|TRBV1
CTSSQDPLAGGDTGELFF
TGCACCAGCAGCCAAGACCCCCTAGCGGGGGGAGACACCGGGGAGCTGTTTTTT
>.|TRBJ2-7|few|TRBV7-9
CASSPTSLHEQYF
TGTGCCAGCAGCCCCACTAGTCTCCACGAGCAGTACTTC
>.|TRBJ2-1|.|TRBV7-8
CASSLRGHYNEQFF
TGTGCCAGCAGCTTGCGGGGGCACTACAATGAGCAGTTCTTC
>TRBD2|TRBJ2-1|many|TRBV10-3
CAISDPSGGYNEQFF
TGTGCCATCAGTGATCCTAGCGGGGGATACAATGAGCAGTTCTTC
>TRBD1|TRBJ2-1|.|TRBV12-5
CASGSSGTGMNEQFF
TGTGCTAGTGGTTCCTCCGGGACAGGGATGAATGAGCAGTTCTTC
>.|TRBJ1-1|few|TRBV6-1
CASSEGATGRTEAFF
TGTGCCAGCAGTGAAGGGGCCACAGGGCGCACTGAAGCTTTCTTT
>.|TRBJ2-1|.|TRBV11-2
CASSRRDFGGEQFF
TGTGCCAGCAGCAGACGGGACTTTGGGGGTGAGCAGTTCTTC
>TRBD1|TRBJ2-5|.|TRBV6-6
CASRTGGSETQYF
TGTGCCAGCAGAACAGGGGGCTCGGAGACCCAGTACTTC
>TRBD2|TRBJ2-7|few|TRBV19
CASSIRASGVYEQYF
TGTGCCAGTAGTATCCGAGCTAGCGGGGTATACGAGCAGTACTTC
>.|TRBJ1-2|few|TRBV29-1
CSGVDRIGYTF
TGCAGCGGGGTAGACAGGATTGGCTACACCTTC
>TRBD1|TRBJ1-2|.|TRBV7-9
CASSPQGDGYTF
TGTGCCAGCAGCCCTCAGGGGGATGGCTACACCTTC
>.|TRBJ1-1|few|TRBV4-3
CASSQGGGGADTEAFF
TGCGCCAGCAGCCAAGGGGGAGGGGGGGCGGACACTGAAGCTTTCTTT
>TRBD1|TRBJ1-3|few|TRBV7-9
CASSPRSGGSGNTIYF
TGTGCCAGCAGCCCGAGGTCAGGGGGCTCTGGAAACACCATATATTTT
>.|TRBJ2-5|few|TRBV9
CASSSGGARGETQYF
TGTGCCAGCAGTTCTGGGGGGGCTCGGGGTGAGACCCAGTACTTC
>.|TRBJ2-7|few|TRBV5-5
CASSSRSSYEQYF
TGTGCCAGCAGCTCTAGGAGCTCCTACGAGCAGTACTTC
>TRBD2|TRBJ2-1|.|TRBV7-9
CASSSLAGGNYNEQFF
TGTGCCAGCAGCTCGTTAGCGGGGGGCAACTACAATGAGCAGTTCTTC
>TRBD2|TRBJ2-7|.|TRBV6-1
CASSESGGWQYEQYF
TGTGCCAGCAGTGAATCGGGGGGTTGGCAATACGAGCAGTACTTC
>TRBD1|TRBJ1-2|.|TRBV29-1
CSVRQGAGDGYTF
TGCAGCGTTCGCCAGGGGGCTGGGGATGGCTACACCTTC
>.|TRBJ2-5|.|TRBV5-1
CASSDILLEETQYF
TGCGCCAGCAGCGACATCCTACTGGAAGAGACCCAGTACTTC
>.|TRBJ2-3|many|TRBV11-2
CASRSARTARTDTQYF
TGTGCCAGCAGATCAGCCCGGACAGCTCGCACAGATACGCAGTATTTT
>TRBD2|TRBJ2-1|.|TRBV18
CASSPGTSYNEQFF
TGTGCCAGCTCACCCGGGACTAGTTACAATGAGCAGTTCTTC